A selection of T cell receptor beta chains follows, all from one sample in a study of CD8+CD57+ T cells in acquired aplastic anemia. TCRdb itself ran the reads through MiXCR, one entry per CDR3 protein. The sample lists about 160,000 distinct CDR3 sequences; roughly 48% were seen once. Sample: sorted CD4+, CD8+, or CD8+CD57+ T cells (not recorded which) from PBMCs. The receptors were sampled from a human donor with aplastic anemia. CDR3s include the opening cysteine and the closing phenylalanine or tryptophan. Fields, in order: CDR3 protein, CDR3 length, J gene, V gene, D gene, clone size. The D gene is left open where the match is weak. Where a row states a size, it is once, few, many or the class of an expanded clone; other rows omit it.

CDR3 protein: CATRPGGNQITNEQFF
CDR3 length: 16
J gene: TRBJ2-1
V gene: TRBV10-3
D gene: TRBD2
clone size: -

CDR3 protein: CATSDPGSTDTQYF
CDR3 length: 14
J gene: TRBJ2-3
V gene: TRBV24-1
D gene: -
clone size: -

CDR3 protein: CSVYGQGNGYTF
CDR3 length: 12
J gene: TRBJ1-2
V gene: TRBV29-1
D gene: TRBD1
clone size: -

CDR3 protein: CSNRGGYGYTF
CDR3 length: 11
J gene: TRBJ1-2
V gene: TRBV20-1
D gene: TRBD1
clone size: -

CDR3 protein: CASSLVRISYEQYF
CDR3 length: 14
J gene: TRBJ2-7
V gene: TRBV5-5
D gene: -
clone size: few

CDR3 protein: CASSSRGNAYEQYF
CDR3 length: 14
J gene: TRBJ2-7
V gene: TRBV7-6
D gene: -
clone size: -

CDR3 protein: CASSPPGASGDEQFF
CDR3 length: 15
J gene: TRBJ2-1
V gene: TRBV7-9
D gene: -
clone size: many

CDR3 protein: CASSGGHSNQPQHF
CDR3 length: 14
J gene: TRBJ1-5
V gene: TRBV5-4
D gene: -
clone size: many

CDR3 protein: CASSLVGAETQYF
CDR3 length: 13
J gene: TRBJ2-5
V gene: TRBV7-6
D gene: -
clone size: few

CDR3 protein: CASSQGGRLASYEQYF
CDR3 length: 16
J gene: TRBJ2-7
V gene: TRBV14
D gene: TRBD2
clone size: many

CDR3 protein: CASSLGPSNYGYTF
CDR3 length: 14
J gene: TRBJ1-2
V gene: TRBV7-8
D gene: -
clone size: once

CDR3 protein: CASTPGGGSNQPQHF
CDR3 length: 15
J gene: TRBJ1-5
V gene: TRBV6-2/TRBV6-3
D gene: -
clone size: -

CDR3 protein: CASSLSRDMIYGYTF
CDR3 length: 15
J gene: TRBJ1-2
V gene: TRBV2
D gene: -
clone size: -

CDR3 protein: CASSAGDSRETQYF
CDR3 length: 14
J gene: TRBJ2-5
V gene: TRBV9
D gene: -
clone size: -

CDR3 protein: CASSSPGYEQYF
CDR3 length: 12
J gene: TRBJ2-7
V gene: TRBV7-9
D gene: -
clone size: -

CDR3 protein: CASSIGGGGITEAFF
CDR3 length: 15
J gene: TRBJ1-1
V gene: TRBV19
D gene: -
clone size: many

CDR3 protein: CATSSPTPGGEQFF
CDR3 length: 14
J gene: TRBJ2-1
V gene: TRBV24-1
D gene: -
clone size: many

CDR3 protein: CSAMTSGRDGELFF
CDR3 length: 14
J gene: TRBJ2-2
V gene: TRBV20-1
D gene: TRBD2
clone size: -

CDR3 protein: CASSPITGGRQPQHF
CDR3 length: 15
J gene: TRBJ1-5
V gene: TRBV19
D gene: TRBD1
clone size: -

CDR3 protein: CASSSDRDRNSPLHF
CDR3 length: 15
J gene: TRBJ1-6
V gene: TRBV7-9
D gene: TRBD1
clone size: many

CDR3 protein: CAISESKGNEQYF
CDR3 length: 13
J gene: TRBJ2-7
V gene: TRBV10-3
D gene: -
clone size: -

CDR3 protein: CSAHRSNTEAFF
CDR3 length: 12
J gene: TRBJ1-1
V gene: TRBV20-1
D gene: -
clone size: medium-sized

CDR3 protein: CSARWELATDTQYF
CDR3 length: 14
J gene: TRBJ2-3
V gene: TRBV20-1
D gene: -
clone size: many

CDR3 protein: CAINRLGTTGELFF
CDR3 length: 14
J gene: TRBJ2-2
V gene: TRBV10-3
D gene: -
clone size: many

CDR3 protein: CASNDWMHNEQFF
CDR3 length: 13
J gene: TRBJ2-1
V gene: TRBV7-9
D gene: -
clone size: few

CDR3 protein: CASSQAGGSPLHF
CDR3 length: 13
J gene: TRBJ1-6
V gene: TRBV7-8
D gene: -
clone size: few

CDR3 protein: CASSRGLAGNEQFF
CDR3 length: 14
J gene: TRBJ2-1
V gene: TRBV9
D gene: TRBD2
clone size: many

CDR3 protein: CASSPSETYGYTF
CDR3 length: 13
J gene: TRBJ1-2
V gene: TRBV18
D gene: -
clone size: many

CDR3 protein: CSALVETQYF
CDR3 length: 10
J gene: TRBJ2-5
V gene: TRBV20-1
D gene: -
clone size: few

CDR3 protein: CASSLAGGNYGYTF
CDR3 length: 14
J gene: TRBJ1-2
V gene: TRBV5-5
D gene: -
clone size: many

CDR3 protein: CASSDHGGSYSNQPQHF
CDR3 length: 17
J gene: TRBJ1-5
V gene: TRBV6-1
D gene: -
clone size: -

CDR3 protein: CATSRGNREGYTF
CDR3 length: 13
J gene: TRBJ1-2
V gene: TRBV15
D gene: -
clone size: few

CDR3 protein: CASSLLGSSYNEQFF
CDR3 length: 15
J gene: TRBJ2-1
V gene: TRBV5-5
D gene: -
clone size: few

CDR3 protein: CSASPHLTLDNEQFF
CDR3 length: 15
J gene: TRBJ2-1
V gene: TRBV20-1
D gene: -
clone size: many

CDR3 protein: CASSFPGQDQPQHF
CDR3 length: 14
J gene: TRBJ1-5
V gene: TRBV12-3/TRBV12-4
D gene: TRBD1
clone size: -

CDR3 protein: CASSPGGTVLGYNEQFF
CDR3 length: 17
J gene: TRBJ2-1
V gene: TRBV11-1
D gene: TRBD2
clone size: -

CDR3 protein: CAIRRPGQGFYEQYF
CDR3 length: 15
J gene: TRBJ2-7
V gene: TRBV10-3
D gene: TRBD1
clone size: many

CDR3 protein: CSAPQGAGSGSSYSEQFF
CDR3 length: 18
J gene: TRBJ2-1
V gene: TRBV20-1
D gene: TRBD1
clone size: -

CDR3 protein: CASRQGDVGTQYF
CDR3 length: 13
J gene: TRBJ2-5
V gene: TRBV2
D gene: TRBD1
clone size: -

CDR3 protein: CASSQGGGTNNEQFF
CDR3 length: 15
J gene: TRBJ2-1
V gene: TRBV4-3
D gene: TRBD2
clone size: many

CDR3 protein: CASSLNNSPPEQFF
CDR3 length: 14
J gene: TRBJ2-1
V gene: TRBV7-2
D gene: -
clone size: many

CDR3 protein: CASSMDRDTSYEQYF
CDR3 length: 15
J gene: TRBJ2-7
V gene: TRBV19
D gene: -
clone size: many

CDR3 protein: CASSDGGGGYEQYF
CDR3 length: 14
J gene: TRBJ2-7
V gene: TRBV2
D gene: TRBD2
clone size: once

CDR3 protein: CASSLDGTAEAFF
CDR3 length: 13
J gene: TRBJ1-1
V gene: TRBV5-1
D gene: -
clone size: -